This entry lists 18 T cell receptor beta chains sequenced from one sample in a study of CD8+CD57+ T cells in acquired aplastic anemia. Those patients picked for sequencing had displayed CD8+CD57+ cell expansion on flow cytometry. CDR3 and TCR beta VDJ profiling relied on genomic DNA as the template. MiXCR, run by TCRdb on the reads, gives a single entry per CDR3 protein. Of about 190,000 distinct CDR3 sequences in the sample, nearly 50% were seen once. Sequencing used sorted CD4+, CD8+, or CD8+CD57+ T cells (not recorded which) from PBMCs. The source is a human donor with aplastic anemia.

Here the CDR3 reads CASSAQGASSPLHF. The CDR3 bases are TGTGCCAGCAGCGCACAGGGGGCCAGTTCACCCCTCCACTTT. The rearrangement uses TRBV9 and TRBJ1-6; 9 bases line up with TRBD1. The J segment lost 9 bases and the V segment lost 3 bases, leaving 4 bases of the junction unmatched. Germline V CDR1 and CDR2: SGDLS, YYNGEE. The CDR3 sequence is 14 residues long.

The V gene is TRBV7-3, the J gene TRBJ1-4; possible D gene TRBD1, 6 bases. CDR3 length: 14 amino acids. V gave up 6 bases and J gave up 10 bases, with 18 bases separating them. Germline V CDR1 and CDR2: SGHTA, FQGTGA. CDR3 region: CASSEEGVAVKLFF. CDR3 sequence (DNA): TGTGCCAGCAGTGAAGAGGGGGTAGCGGTAAAACTGTTTTTT.

The sample holds a few counts of this clonotype. V gene TRBV18 combines with J gene TRBJ2-1, with TRBD1 as a possible D gene (6 bases). This CDR3 region has 13 residues. Germline-derived CDR1 and CDR2 are KGHSH and LQKENI. The V and J ends lost 3 bases and 10 bases respectively, with 13 bases between them. In DNA form, the CDR3 reads TGTGCCAGCTCACCGGGCTTGGACAGCGAGCAGTTCTTC. Its translation is CASSPGLDSEQFF.

This clonotype occurred many times. The J gene is TRBJ2-3, the V gene TRBV7-2; unclear D gene. V was cut by 5 bases and J by 6 bases, with 6 bases left in between. The CDR3 is made up of 11 amino acids. Germline CDR1 is SGHTA and CDR2 is FQGNSA. CDR3 DNA: TGTGCCAGCAGCCAGCCGGATACGCAGTATTTT. Translation: CASSQPDTQYF.

Comments on this clonotype: Mismatch with germline at one junction end may stem from a read error. The rearrangement uses TRBV7-7 and TRBJ2-1; 11 positions match TRBD2. CDR1 is SSHAT, CDR2 FNYEAQ, per germline (reference sequence). This CDR3 region has 15 residues. The CDR3 DNA is TGTGCTAGCAGCTTAGTAGCGGGAGGGCCCAATGAGCAGTTCTTC. This encodes CASSLVAGGPNEQFF.

This clonotype came up once. The rearrangement joins TRBV10-1 to TRBJ2-5; maybe TRBD1 (6 bases). The length of the CDR3 is 17 residues. Germline V gives CDR1 WNHNN, CDR2 SYGVQD (reference sequence). The V and J ends lost 2 bases and 2 bases respectively, with 18 bases between them. CDR3 residues: CASSERARGKAQETQYF. CDR3 nucleotides: TGCGCCAGCAGTGAGCGGGCTAGGGGGAAGGCGCAAGAGACCCAGTACTTC.

This clonotype was found once. The chain uses TRBV2 and TRBJ2-1, with a tentative D call TRBD1 (5 bases). CDR1 SNHLY and CDR2 FYNNEI come from the germline V gene. Trimming removed 3 bases from V and 9 bases from J, with 18 bases in between. The CDR3 loop spans 15 amino acids. The CDR3 nucleotides are TGTGCCAGCAGTGATGACAGTACCCTACACAGTGAGCAGTTCTTC. Translation: CASSDDSTLHSEQFF.

The chain employs TRBV5-4 and TRBJ1-5; D might be TRBD1 (5 bases). This CDR3 region has 17 residues. Germline CDR1 reads SGHNT; CDR2 reads YYREEE (reference sequence). The V gene lost 0 bases and the J gene lost 0 bases, with 13 bases spanning the gap. This CDR3 reads CASSLAVTGYSNQPQHF. The CDR3, as DNA: TGTGCCAGCAGCTTGGCAGTAACAGGTTATAGCAATCAGCCCCAGCATTTT.

The chain has TRBV5-6 and TRBJ2-7, with 10 bases lining up with TRBD2. CDR1 SGHDT and CDR2 YYEEEE come from the germline V gene. CDR3 size: 13 residues. The V and J ends lost 5 bases and 9 bases, in that order; junction bases with no gene match: 8. DNA of the CDR3: TGTGCCAGCAGGCCTAGCGGGAGTATAGGGCAGTACTTC. Translation: CASRPSGSIGQYF. Full variable domain (remainder filled in from reference TRBV5-6 and TRBJ2-7): DAGVTQSPTHLIKTRGQQVTLRCSPKSGHDTVSWYQQALGQGPQFIFQYYEEEERQRGNFPDRFSGHQFPNYSSELNVNALLLGDSALYLCASRPSGSIGQYFGPGTRLTVT.

As for this clonotype: The CDR3 does not close with the conserved phenylalanine or tryptophan, likely indicating a read error. The V call is TRBV7-3, the J call TRBJ2-2; no clear D gene. This CDR3 is 12 amino acids long. Trimming cost V 10 bases and J 6 bases, with 12 bases left between them. Per germline, CDR1 SGHTA and CDR2 FQGTGA. The CDR3 DNA reads as TGTGCCACCGCCCGGCGTCCCGGGGAGCTGTTTTCT. It specifies CATARRPGELFS.

This clonotype has a count of ten or more. V gene TRBV19 combines with J gene TRBJ2-3; D not resolved. The V end lost 5 bases, the J end lost 4 bases, and 19 bases lay between the germline ends. Germline V gives CDR1 LNHDA, CDR2 SQIVND (reference sequence). The CDR3 is made up of 16 amino acids. The CDR3 spells CASSPPLGLDSDTQYF. CDR3 nucleotides: TGTGCCAGTAGTCCCCCCCTCGGGTTAGATTCAGATACGCAGTATTTT.

This chain joins TRBV9 and TRBJ1-1, with a possible D match to TRBD1 (5 bases). Germline CDR1 is SGDLS and CDR2 is YYNGEE. The V and J ends lost 7 bases and 5 bases respectively, with 18 bases between them. The CDR3 length is 14 residues. The CDR3 nucleotides are TGTGCCAGCTCACCACGGGGCGGACAAACTGAAGCTTTCTTT. It yields the protein CASSPRGGQTEAFF.

This clonotype was counted at least ten times. V gene TRBV19 combines with J gene TRBJ1-1; possible D gene TRBD1, 5 bases. The germline CDR1 and CDR2 sequences are LNHDA and SQIVND (reference sequence). V was pared by 5 bases and J by 3 bases, with 13 bases between. The CDR3 spans 14 residues. In DNA, the CDR3 is TGTGCCAGTAGTCTCCCCCAGGGAGACACTGAAGCTTTCTTT. Protein sequence: CASSLPQGDTEAFF.

The chain recombines TRBV2 with TRBJ1-6; D ambiguous. CDR3 length: 12 residues. Germline V CDR1 and CDR2: SNHLY, FYNNEI. V was cut by 3 bases and J by 15 bases, with 12 bases left in between. The CDR3 coding sequence is TGTGCCAGCAGTGAGCTCACTGAGGTCCTCCACTTT. Encoded protein: CASSELTEVLHF.

The rearrangement links TRBV20-1 to TRBJ1-5; TRBD1 matches 9 bases. CDR1 is DFQATT, CDR2 SNEGSKA, per germline (reference sequence). The CDR3 covers 15 residues. The V segment lost 1 base and the J segment 1 base; nucleotides outside the gene matches: 2. The CDR3 reads CSARGGTGSNQPQHF. The CDR3 DNA follows: TGCAGTGCTAGAGGGGGGACAGGGAGCAATCAGCCCCAGCATTTT.

As regards this clonotype: The junction and the germline gene differ at one end; a read error may be behind it. The rearrangement uses TRBV7-9 and TRBJ1-4; D perhaps matches TRBD1 (6 bases). The CDR3 contains 13 residues. Germline V gene sequence: CDR1 SEHNR, CDR2 FQNEAQ (reference sequence). CDR3 nucleotides: TGTGCCAGCAGCTCCGGACAGAATGAAAAACCGTTTTTT. It yields the protein CASSSGQNEKPFF.

This clonotype appeared a few times. V is TRBV6-4 and J is TRBJ2-3; no clear D. Trimming stripped 4 bases from V and 1 base from J, with 6 bases between. Germline assignment: CDR1 MRHNA and CDR2 SNTAGT. The CDR3 runs to 13 residues. CDR3 DNA sequence: TGTGCCAGCAGTGTTAGGGGCACAGATACGCAGTATTTT. This encodes CASSVRGTDTQYF.

This rearrangement joins TRBV10-3 to TRBJ1-3; D gene uncertain. The CDR3 extends over 15 amino acids. The germline V gene encodes CDR1 ENHRY and CDR2 SYGVKD. V gave up 0 bases and J gave up 1 base, with 7 bases separating them. This CDR3 reads CAISESLVSGNTIYF. The CDR3 nucleotides read TGTGCCATCAGTGAGTCCTTAGTGTCTGGAAACACCATATATTTT.